The TCR beta chain under discussion was sequenced for a study of blood T cell repertoires in COVID-19. Looking at the study overall: The study drew acute and convalescent COVID-19 samples from the United States, Italy and Spain.

Authors' data handling: Nucleated cell number was recorded as an estimate derived from reference gene primer amplification. Some clones are missing from TCRdb's copy, which holds only in-frame ones; the method was immunoSEQ multiplex PCR. The DNA gave D and trimming, while V, J and clone size come from that table. There are approximately 300,000 clones in the sample; roughly 82% occur only once, and around 1.7% lies in the top ten. This clone was seen a single time. Germline V gene lookup returns CDR1 SGDLS and CDR2 YYNGEE. The V and J ends lost 3 bases and 4 bases, in that order; junction bases with no gene match: 5. The CDR3 is 14 residues long.

Sample: peripheral blood. This clonotype originated in a woman in her forties or fifties with acute or convalescent COVID-19. The rearrangement uses TRBV9 and TRBJ2-7, with TRBD1 matching over 9 bases. CDR3 DNA: TGTGCCAGCAGCGCCCGGGACAGGGCTTACGAGCAGTACTTC. As protein: CASSARDRAYEQYF. Full variable domain (missing parts from reference TRBV9 and TRBJ2-7): DSGVTQTPKHLITATGQRVTLRCSPRSGDLSVYWYQQSLDQGLQFLIQYYNGEERAKGNILERFSAQQFPDLHSELNLSSLELGDSALYFCASSARDRAYEQYFGPGTRLTVT.